This TCR beta chain was sequenced for a study of blood T cell repertoires in COVID-19 (dated by TCRdb to 2018 to 2020). A note on the overall study: The collaborator samples originated in the United States, Italy and Spain and spanned the acute and convalescent phases of COVID-19. Samples were obtained from the ongoing ImmuneRACE study (first 160 participants) and from over 1,000 subjects provided by 6 global collaborators. Deeply sampled blood TCRbeta repertoires from subjects exposed to, actively infected with, or recovered from COVID-19 were included in the dataset. The prospective study material was composed of cDNA or gDNA derived from T cells, B-cell-depleted T cells, or PBMCs. Where HLA class I and class II types were available, the types were taken from metadata supplied by the sample provider, not from assay-based typing. The repertoires were released in a freely available public database meant as a resource for research on the immune response to SARS-CoV-2. The sample metadata nearly always contained a de-identified subject ID, COVID-19 status, age in years and sex. Study-wide findings and limitations: The quantity of clinical and demographic metadata differed by source and by participant and was supplied without curation.

The immunoSEQ Assay, a bias-controlled multiplex PCR, was used to amplify TCRbeta CDR3 regions from genomic DNA. The published analysis was carried out like this. The number of nucleated cells in each sample was estimated by amplification of reference gene primers within the assay. Sequence reads were collapsed and filtered to measure the absolute abundance of every unique TCRbeta CDR3 rearrangement. Productive Simpson clonality was computed per sample as the square root of Simpson's diversity index over productive rearrangements. The immuneACCESS repertoire file appears here via TCRdb, limited to in-frame rearrangements. These files lack a portion of the clones; in checked studies, under half of the deficit traces to unresolved V genes, and the cause of the others is not known. For V, J and clone size, that table is used; D and trimming come from the DNA. The sample has 200,000 to 250,000 clones on record, roughly 87% of them singletons. Of the sample, about a tenth is held by the ten largest clones.

Enrolling through a virtual design, the prospective study's participants ranged in age from roughly 18 to 89 years and lived across some 23 United States geographic areas. In the prospective study, cohorts were assigned on the basis of participant-reported clinical history obtained from a screening survey and a study questionnaire. In the prospective study, mobile phlebotomists collected whole blood, serum and a nasopharyngeal or oropharyngeal swab from each participant. Participants in the prospective study had the option to provide additional blood draws and questionnaires over a roughly 2-month period. Before DNA extraction, prospective study blood samples were shipped either frozen or at room temperature. Deletion took 2 bases off V and 5 bases off J, with a span of 6 bases between the germline ends. Including cysteine and phenylalanine, the CDR3 has 13 amino acids. Just the 39-base CDR3 DNA is kept, in frame starting at base 1. CDR1 and CDR2 are read off the germline V gene as KGHDR and SFDVKD.

This clone appeared a single time. Its antigen is not yet known. Per-base quality was not reported, and no clone a single base away is much larger than it. Specimen: PBMCs or T cells enriched from blood (not recorded which). The TCR originated in a man aged 18 to 29 with acute COVID-19. The rearranged chain carries TRBV24-1 and TRBJ2-1; TRBD2 is perhaps the D gene, given 6 matching bases. The CDR3 region reads CATSDSGDNEQFF. The bases are TGTGCCACCAGTGATTCGGGAGACAATGAGCAGTTCTTC.